The 12 T cell receptor beta chains presented below share a single source sample, sequenced in a study of blood T cell repertoires in COVID-19. Some clones are missing from TCRdb's copy, which holds only in-frame ones; the method was immunoSEQ multiplex PCR. The sample lists about 220,000 clones, 80% to 85% occurring once. Sequencing was performed on peripheral blood. The receptors derive from a woman in her fifties or sixties with acute or convalescent COVID-19.

The chain carries TRBV30 and TRBJ1-3, with a tentative D call TRBD1 (6 bases). CDR3 length: 15 amino acids. V gave up 1 base and J gave up 2 bases, with 12 bases separating them. Germline CDR1 reads GTSNPN; CDR2 reads SVGIG (reference sequence). The CDR3 is CAWSGGGFTGNTIYF. The DNA for the CDR3 is TGTGCCTGGAGTGGGGGGGGCTTTACTGGAAACACCATATATTTT.

The rearrangement joins TRBV6-2 or TRBV6-3 to TRBJ2-4; 9 positions match TRBD1. Trimming removed 2 bases from V and 3 bases from J; junction bases left unmatched: 11. This CDR3 comprises 18 residues. Germline V gene data show CDR1 as MNHEY and CDR2 as SVGEGT. CDR3 loop: CASSYKSHRTGDKNIQYF. DNA for the CDR3: TGTGCCAGCAGTTACAAATCTCACCGGACAGGGGACAAAAACATTCAGTACTTC.

This chain joins TRBV11-2 and TRBJ2-1, with D possibly being TRBD2 (5 bases). This CDR3 contains 15 residues. Germline-derived CDR1 and CDR2 are SGHAT and FQNNGV. Trimming cost V 3 bases and J 0 bases, with 9 bases left between them. CDR3 sequence (DNA): TGTGCCAGCAGCTTGACTACGAGCTCCTACAATGAGCAGTTCTTC. Residues: CASSLTTSSYNEQFF.

About this clone: Other DNA sequences in this specimen translate into the identical CDR3. The chain uses TRBV7-2 and TRBJ2-7; TRBD1 agrees at 7 bases. J gave up 3 bases and V 1 base, and 3 bases lay outside the gene matches. CDR1 is SGHTA, CDR2 FQGNSA, per germline. The CDR3 totals 14 residues. The CDR3 protein is CASSLGTGSYEQYF. In DNA, the CDR3 is TGTGCCAGCAGCTTAGGGACAGGCAGCTACGAGCAGTACTTC.

The chain joins TRBV2 to TRBJ2-7; maybe TRBD2 (5 bases). Per the germline V gene, CDR1 is SNHLY and CDR2 is FYNNEI. Deletions cut 0 bases from V and 3 bases from J, with 12 bases between. This CDR3 has 15 amino acids. The CDR3 sequence: CASSEARASVYEQYF. In DNA, the CDR3 is TGTGCCAGCAGTGAAGCGAGGGCCAGCGTCTACGAGCAGTACTTC.

CDR3 sequence reads: CASSLAGGHGYTF. The CDR3 region has the DNA TGCGCCAGCAGCTTGGCAGGGGGGCATGGCTACACCTTC. V gene TRBV5-1 combines with J gene TRBJ1-2, with 7 bases identical to TRBD1. The V segment lost 0 bases and the J segment 6 bases; nucleotides outside the gene matches: 2. This CDR3 region has 13 residues. Germline assignment: CDR1 SGHRS and CDR2 YFSETQ.

The chain is built from TRBV30 and TRBJ2-2; D not certain. The CDR3 has 11 residues. Between the trimmed V and J ends, which lost 0 bases and 6 bases, there was a span of 2 bases. Per the germline V gene, CDR1 is GTSNPN and CDR2 is SVGIG (reference sequence). The CDR3 sequence is CAWSVAGELFF. CDR3 nucleotide sequence: TGTGCCTGGAGTGTCGCCGGGGAGCTGTTTTTT.

The chain combines TRBV5-1 with TRBJ1-1, with 8 nucleotides matching TRBD1. J gave up 0 bases and V 5 bases, and 3 bases lay outside the gene matches. This CDR3 has 14 residues. CDR1 SGHRS and CDR2 YFSETQ come from the germline V gene. The CDR3 coding sequence is TGCGCCAGCAGAACAGGGGGGGTGAACACTGAAGCTTTCTTT. It is translated as CASRTGGVNTEAFF. Full variable domain (outside the CDR3, taken from reference TRBV5-1 and TRBJ1-1): KAGVTQTPRYLIKTRGQQVTLSCSPISGHRSVSWYQQTPGQGLQFLFEYFSETQRNKGNFPGRFSGRQFSNSRSEMNVSTLELGDSALYLCASRTGGVNTEAFFGQGTRLTVV.

V usage is TRBV7-2 and J usage is TRBJ2-2; 7 positions agree with TRBD2. This CDR3 has 15 amino acids. CDR1 SGHTA and CDR2 FQGNSA come from the germline V gene. V lost 2 bases and J lost 7; bases outside the gene matches: 7. The CDR3 spells CASSLYSWGGGELFF. CDR3 in DNA: TGTGCCAGCAGCTTATATTCCTGGGGGGGCGGGGAGCTGTTTTTT.

This sequence joins TRBV5-4 and TRBJ1-2; D unclear. Germline V lookup: CDR1 SGHNT, CDR2 YYREEE (reference sequence). Trimming stripped 4 bases from V and 6 bases from J, with 13 bases between. The CDR3 spans 13 residues. The CDR3, as DNA: TGTGCCAGCAGCCCCGGAGCTCGGGATGGCTACACCTTC. It encodes CASSPGARDGYTF.

The rearrangement links TRBV29-1 to TRBJ1-2, with 8 bases fitting TRBD1. After removal of 3 bases from V and 11 bases from J, the junction contained 11 bases not matched to a gene. CDR3 length: 13 amino acids. Germline assignment: CDR1 SQVTM and CDR2 ANQGSEA. DNA for the CDR3: TGCAGCGTTGATAGTGCGGACAGGGTCTGGTACACCTTC. Translated, it gives CSVDSADRVWYTF.

The rearrangement joins TRBV7-9 to TRBJ1-2; the D is unclear. The ends were cut back, 4 bases at V and 4 bases at J, with 16 bases in the middle. The germline gives CDR1 SEHNR, CDR2 FQNEAQ (reference sequence). The CDR3 extends over 15 amino acids. The CDR3 is CASSYQREALYGYTF. The CDR3, as DNA: TGTGCCAGCAGCTACCAAAGGGAGGCTCTCTATGGCTACACCTTC.